The 15 T cell receptor beta chains below all came from one sample that was sequenced in a study of cytomegalovirus exposure and HLA in healthy donors. With 60 Vbeta and 13 Jbeta primers, the PCR was carried out. TCRdb's table, derived via immunoSEQ multiplex PCR, lists solely in-frame clones and lacks some. Of approximately 170,000 clones in the sample, around 68% were seen once. What was sequenced was PBMCs. These receptors all come from a man in his fifties in good health and CMV-seronegative.

This clone was counted many times. J is TRBJ1-4 and V is TRBV28, with D perhaps matching TRBD1 (5 bases). V was pared by 6 bases and J by 8 bases, with 10 bases between. Looked up from germline, CDR1 is MDHEN and CDR2 is SYDVKM. The CDR3 totals 12 residues. The CDR3 loop is CASSGGKEKLFF. The CDR3 nucleotides are TGTGCCAGCAGCGGGGGTAAGGAAAAACTGTTTTTT.

This chain links TRBV5-6 with TRBJ1-6; D may be TRBD1 (6 bases). The V and J ends lost 0 bases and 8 bases respectively, with 9 bases between them. The germline CDR1 and CDR2 sequences are SGHDT and YYEEEE. This CDR3 is 14 amino acids long. CDR3 loop: CASSLEQGDSPLHF. The CDR3 DNA reads TGTGCCAGCAGCTTGGAACAGGGCGATTCACCCCTCCACTTT.

V is TRBV19 and J is TRBJ2-2; 8 bases match TRBD2. The V gene end was trimmed by 7 bases and the J gene end by 6 bases; junction bases not matched to a gene: 19. CDR1 is LNHDA and CDR2 is SQIVND in the germline V gene (reference sequence). The CDR3 covers 18 residues. CDR3 residues: CASKGGYGSGGSPGELFF. As DNA, the CDR3 is TGTGCCAGTAAGGGGGGATACGGAAGCGGGGGATCCCCCGGGGAGCTGTTTTTT.

J is TRBJ2-3 and V is TRBV7-2, with D perhaps matching TRBD1 (6 bases). Germline assignment: CDR1 SGHTA and CDR2 FQGNSA. The V and J ends lost 6 bases and 0 bases respectively, with 10 bases between them. The CDR3 totals 14 residues. CDR3 DNA sequence: TGTGCCAGCAGGGCCACAGGGAGCACAGATACGCAGTATTTT. Protein: CASRATGSTDTQYF.

J is TRBJ2-7 and V is TRBV12-2; the table's TRBD1 call for D was not verified on the DNA. TRBV12-2 is assigned pseudogene status. The CDR3 totals 15 residues. This CDR3 reads CASRSSGQGVYEQYF. The CDR3 DNA reads as TGTGCAAGTCGCTCCTCGGGACAGGGGGTATACGAGCAGTACTTC.

The rearrangement joins TRBV2 to TRBJ1-1; no definite D call. The length of the CDR3 is 10 residues. The germline gives CDR1 SNHLY, CDR2 FYNNEI. The V end lost 11 bases, the J end lost 4 bases, and 8 bases lay between the germline ends. CDR3 loop: CARSGTEAFF. The CDR3 nucleotides read TGTGCCCGCTCGGGCACTGAAGCTTTCTTT. Based on the CDR3 plus reference TRBV2 and TRBJ1-1, the full variable domain is EPEVTQTPSHQVTQMGQEVILRCVPISNHLYFYWYRQILGQKVEFLVSFYNNEISEKSEIFDDQFSVERPDGSNFTLKIRSTKLEDSAMYFCARSGTEAFFGQGTRLTVV.

This chain uses TRBV25-1 with TRBJ2-7, with 8 bases matching TRBD2. The V gene end was trimmed by 2 bases and the J gene end by 0 bases; junction bases not matched to a gene: 6. Per the germline V gene, CDR1 is MGHDK and CDR2 is SYGVNS. CDR3 length: 16 residues. The DNA of the CDR3 is TGTGCCAGCAGTGAAGGGCTAGCGGGCCTCTCCTACGAGCAGTACTTC. It is translated as CASSEGLAGLSYEQYF.

The count of this clone is one. The chain recombines TRBV4-3 with TRBJ2-7; no reliable D call. This CDR3 is 15 amino acids long. Germline V gives CDR1 LGHNA, CDR2 YSLEER. V was trimmed by 0 bases and J by 3 bases, leaving 12 bases between them. CDR3 coding DNA: TGCGCCAGCAGCCAAGAAAACAGACCCTTCTACGAGCAGTACTTC. Translating it yields CASSQENRPFYEQYF.

The chain carries TRBV11-3 and TRBJ2-3; 7 nucleotides match TRBD1. The V gene's germline CDR1 is SGHNT and CDR2 YENEEA. The V and J ends lost 4 bases and 11 bases, in that order; junction bases with no gene match: 6. The CDR3 consists of 12 residues. The CDR3 region is CASSSYRGRQYF. Here the CDR3 DNA reads TGTGCCAGCAGCTCTTACAGGGGAAGGCAGTATTTT.

The rearrangement joins TRBV11-2 to TRBJ1-1, with D maybe TRBD1 (6 bases). The V end lost 5 bases, the J end lost 0 bases, and 16 bases lay between the germline ends. This CDR3 comprises 16 residues. Germline assignment: CDR1 SGHAT and CDR2 FQNNGV. The chain's CDR3 is CASSETGKKMNTEAFF. CDR3 DNA sequence: TGTGCCAGCAGCGAAACAGGGAAAAAAATGAACACTGAAGCTTTCTTT.

This clone was seen more than once but under ten times. The chain links TRBV5-1 to TRBJ1-2, with TRBD1 matching 7 bases. J gave up 4 bases and V 1 base, and 10 bases lay outside the gene matches. CDR1 SGHRS and CDR2 YFSETQ come from the germline V gene. The CDR3 consists of 16 residues. The CDR3 here is CASSLIWSGGLYGYTF. CDR3 nucleotides: TGCGCCAGCAGCTTGATTTGGTCAGGGGGGCTCTATGGCTACACCTTC. The complete variable domain, with remaining parts taken from reference TRBV5-1 and TRBJ1-2, reads KAGVTQTPRYLIKTRGQQVTLSCSPISGHRSVSWYQQTPGQGLQFLFEYFSETQRNKGNFPGRFSGRQFSNSRSEMNVSTLELGDSALYLCASSLIWSGGLYGYTFGSGTRLTVV.

The chain links TRBV11-2 to TRBJ2-7; no clear D. CDR1 and CDR2 (germline): SGHAT, FQNNGV. The CDR3 covers 12 residues. Trimming removed 6 bases from V and 4 bases from J, with 10 bases in between. In DNA, the CDR3 is TGTGCCAGCAGTTTTACATCGTACGAGCAGTACTTC. Encoded protein: CASSFTSYEQYF.

Comments on this clone: The sample holds other DNA sequences that translate to the same CDR3. V gene TRBV5-1 combines with J gene TRBJ1-2; 10 bases align to TRBD1. CDR3 length: 13 amino acids. Germline V lookup: CDR1 SGHRS, CDR2 YFSETQ. Trimming took 0 bases from V and 11 from J; bases not matched to a gene: 4. The CDR3 here is CASSLGDRGRYTF. The CDR3 region has the DNA TGCGCCAGCAGCTTGGGAGACAGGGGGCGATACACCTTC. The full variable domain, its missing parts supplied by reference TRBV5-1 and TRBJ1-2, is KAGVTQTPRYLIKTRGQQVTLSCSPISGHRSVSWYQQTPGQGLQFLFEYFSETQRNKGNFPGRFSGRQFSNSRSEMNVSTLELGDSALYLCASSLGDRGRYTFGSGTRLTVV.

V usage is TRBV10-1 and J usage is TRBJ2-1; 8 bases are a match to TRBD2. The germline V gene encodes CDR1 WNHNN and CDR2 SYGVQD (reference sequence). Trimming cost V 8 bases and J 1 base; bases outside gene matches: 10. This CDR3 is 16 amino acids long. The CDR3 protein is CASPSRAGGSYNEQFF. The DNA for the CDR3 is TGCGCCAGCCCCTCTAGGGCGGGGGGATCCTACAATGAGCAGTTCTTC.

There are a few counts of this clone. The sample has other DNA sequences that encode this CDR3 too. The rearrangement joins TRBV4-1 to TRBJ1-2; 9 bases are shared with TRBD1. The trim removed 3 bases at V and 4 bases at J, leaving 9 bases unmatched. CDR3 size: 16 residues. CDR1 is MGHRA, CDR2 YSYEKL, per germline. CDR3 in amino acids: CASSQGGTGYLYGYTF. CDR3 sequence (DNA): TGCGCCAGCAGCCAGGGGGGGACAGGGTACCTCTATGGCTACACCTTC.